The 14 T cell receptor beta chains below all came from one sample that was sequenced in a study of blood T cell repertoires in COVID-19. Some clones are missing from TCRdb's copy, which holds only in-frame ones; the method was immunoSEQ multiplex PCR. The sample has about 180,000 clones, approximately 85% seen once. Material: peripheral blood. The receptors were gathered from a man aged 60 to 75 with acute or convalescent COVID-19.

J is TRBJ2-7 and V is TRBV21-1; no DNA check was done on the table's D call, TRBD2. TRBV21-1 is a known pseudogene. CDR3 length: 15 amino acids. DNA for the CDR3: TGTGCCAGCAGCAGTAGCGGGAGGAAATCCTACGAGCAGTACTTC. Protein product: CASSSSGRKSYEQYF.

V is TRBV5-1 and J is TRBJ2-1; 7 nucleotides agree with TRBD2. Germline CDR1 reads SGHRS; CDR2 reads YFSETQ. The CDR3 runs to 13 residues. V dropped 4 bases and J dropped 8; count of bases not matched to a gene: 6. The CDR3 DNA follows: TGCGCCAGCAGCGCCGATAGCGGGTATGAGCAGTTCTTC. Its translation is CASSADSGYEQFF.

This chain joins TRBV7-9 and TRBJ2-3; 11 bases agree with TRBD1. With V trimmed by 5 bases and J by 4 bases, 8 bases remained unmatched. The CDR3 totals 16 residues. From germline, CDR1 is SEHNR and CDR2 FQNEAQ (reference sequence). CDR3 bases: TGTGCCAGCAGCCCGGGACAGGGGGGACTTTCAGATACGCAGTATTTT. This translates into CASSPGQGGLSDTQYF. The full variable domain, its missing parts supplied by reference TRBV7-9 and TRBJ2-3, is DTGVSQNPRHKITKRGQNVTFRCDPISEHNRLYWYRQTLGQGPEFLTYFQNEAQLEKSRLLSDRFSAERPKGSFSTLEIQRTEQGDSAMYLCASSPGQGGLSDTQYFGPGTRLTVL.

The chain joins TRBV28 to TRBJ2-7; TRBD1 is a possible D gene (5 bases). Germline values: CDR1 MDHEN, CDR2 SYDVKM. The CDR3 totals 15 residues. Deletions cut 5 bases from V and 6 bases from J, with 20 bases between. The CDR3, as DNA: TGTGCCAGCAGTCCCCCCCAGGGTAACTTGGTCGAGCAGTACTTC. Translation: CASSPPQGNLVEQYF.

The chain is built from TRBV3-1 (or the pseudogene TRBV3-2) and TRBJ2-1; D ambiguous. Germline CDR1 and CDR2: LGHDT and YNNKEL (reference sequence). V dropped 6 bases and J dropped 6 bases, with 9 bases sitting between them. This CDR3 contains 12 residues. The CDR3 nucleotides read TGTGCCAGCAGGACACCTGGCAATGAGCAGTTCTTC. Its translation: CASRTPGNEQFF.

This chain links TRBV11-2 with TRBJ2-2, with TRBD2 as a possible D gene (6 bases). Trimming stripped 2 bases from V and 7 bases from J, with 14 bases between. This CDR3 spans 15 amino acids. Germline values: CDR1 SGHAT, CDR2 FQNNGV. The CDR3 region has the DNA TGTGCCAGCAGCTTAAGAGCTAGCGTGGGCGGGGAGCTGTTTTTT. The encoded protein is CASSLRASVGGELFF.

The rearrangement links TRBV5-6 to TRBJ2-7; D remains ambiguous. CDR3 length equals 13 residues. With 0 bases removed from V and 6 bases from J, the gap between germline ends came to 10 bases. Germline lookup yields CDR1 SGHDT and CDR2 YYEEEE. CDR3 nucleotide sequence: TGTGCCAGCAGCTTGGACCACTCTCTCGAGCAGTACTTC. Protein: CASSLDHSLEQYF.

This chain connects TRBV14 to TRBJ1-1; D is unresolved. The CDR3 length is 13 residues. V was trimmed by 5 bases and J by 1 base, leaving 8 bases between them. Germline-derived CDR1 and CDR2 are SGHDN and FVKESK. CDR3 DNA: TGTGCCAGCAGCGTTGCCAGGAACACTGAAGCTTTCTTT. Translating it yields CASSVARNTEAFF.

On this clone: The same CDR3 is also encoded by other DNA sequences in this sample. The chain is built from TRBV5-1 and TRBJ2-3; no clear D. CDR1 and CDR2 from the germline V gene are SGHRS and YFSETQ. The length of the CDR3 is 14 residues. Between the trimmed V and J ends, which lost 4 bases and 5 bases, there was a span of 14 bases. The DNA of the CDR3 is TGCGCCAGCAGCCGTGAACAAGGAGTAGATACGCAGTATTTT. It encodes CASSREQGVDTQYF.

The rearrangement joins TRBV5-6 to TRBJ2-3; 9 bases are shared with TRBD2. Germline V gene lookup returns CDR1 SGHDT and CDR2 YYEEEE. The junction had 10 bases not matched to a gene; V was cut back by 2 bases and J by 0 bases. The CDR3 runs 18 residues. The CDR3 sequence is CASSFRAGGPASTDTQYF. The CDR3 nucleotides are TGTGCCAGCAGCTTCCGAGCGGGAGGACCGGCAAGCACAGATACGCAGTATTTT.

This clone was seen only once. V gene TRBV4-2 combines with J gene TRBJ2-7; 12 nucleotides match TRBD2. V lost 2 bases to trimming and J lost 3 bases; unmatched junction nucleotides: 2. Germline assignment: CDR1 LGHNA and CDR2 YNFKEQ. The CDR3 sequence is 15 residues long. The chain's CDR3 is CASSQTSGRNYEQYF. The CDR3 nucleotides are TGTGCCAGCAGCCAAACTAGCGGGAGGAACTACGAGCAGTACTTC.

The chain is built from TRBV16 and TRBJ1-3, with D possibly being TRBD1 (5 bases). Germline-derived CDR1 and CDR2 are KGHSY and FQNENV. The CDR3 is 16 amino acids. Deletions cut 3 bases from V and 0 bases from J, with 12 bases between. As DNA, the CDR3 is TGTGCCAGCAGCCAGCAGATAGGGGTCTCTGGAAACACCATATATTTT. Encoded protein: CASSQQIGVSGNTIYF.

Here the CDR3 reads CASSLGGTGELFF. CDR3 DNA sequence: TGCGCCAGCAGCCTGGGGGGCACCGGGGAGCTGTTTTTT. The chain is built from TRBV4-3 and TRBJ2-2, with a weak D call TRBD2 (6 bases). Trimming removed 4 bases at V and 4 bases at J, with 7 bases between. CDR1 LGHNA and CDR2 YSLEER come from the germline V gene. CDR3 length: 13 residues.

The chain carries TRBV27 and TRBJ1-1, with 7 bases lining up with TRBD1. This CDR3 has 14 residues. The ends lost 4 bases at V and 4 bases at J; junction bases unmatched: 6. Looked up from germline, CDR1 is MNHEY and CDR2 is SMNVEV (reference sequence). CDR3: CASSWTGRITEAFF. The CDR3 DNA is TGTGCCAGCAGTTGGACAGGAAGGATCACTGAAGCTTTCTTT.